A single sample gave rise to the 7 T cell receptor beta chains below, sequenced in a study of blood T cell repertoires in COVID-19. The data were produced by immunoSEQ multiplex PCR, yet TCRdb's version contains in-frame clones alone and is incomplete. The sample has about 110,000 clones; 85% are singletons. The sequencing input was peripheral blood. The receptors were gathered from a man aged 40-49 years with acute or convalescent COVID-19.

This rearrangement joins TRBV19 to TRBJ2-3; D gene uncertain. The length of the CDR3 is 17 residues. Germline V gives CDR1 LNHDA, CDR2 SQIVND (reference sequence). Trimming stripped 3 bases from V and 6 bases from J, with 22 bases between. CDR3: CASSIASFLPPEDTQYF. The CDR3 coding sequence is TGTGCCAGTAGTATCGCTTCCTTCCTCCCCCCCGAGGATACGCAGTATTTT.

This clone appeared once. As DNA, the CDR3 is TGCGCCAGCAGACGGGGACAGGGAAGTTCCTACGAGCAGTACTTC. This translates into CASRRGQGSSYEQYF. The chain is built from TRBV5-1 and TRBJ2-7, with TRBD1 identical over 9 bases. Germline loops: CDR1 SGHRS, CDR2 YFSETQ. This CDR3 contains 15 residues. V shed 5 bases and J 1 base; nucleotides not matched to a gene: 7.

The chain combines TRBV6-6 with TRBJ1-5; the D gene is possibly TRBD1 (5 bases). CDR1 is MNHNY, CDR2 SVGAGI, per germline (reference sequence). The V and J ends lost 8 bases and 10 bases respectively, with 15 bases between them. The CDR3 has 12 amino acids. The CDR3 DNA reads as TGTGCCAGCGGAATATACCAGGGACCCCAGCATTTT. It translates to CASGIYQGPQHF.

The V and J genes are TRBV10-3 and TRBJ1-1; D perhaps matches TRBD1 (5 bases). The V end lost 10 bases, the J end lost 2 bases, and 20 bases lay between the germline ends. CDR1 is ENHRY, CDR2 SYGVKD, per germline. The CDR3 is 15 residues long. The CDR3 DNA reads as TGTGCCACAGGTCGGGAGGGACTTTATAACACTGAAGCTTTCTTT. It specifies CATGREGLYNTEAFF.

This chain connects TRBV29-1 to TRBJ2-2, with TRBD1 as a possible D gene (5 bases). The V gene's germline CDR1 is SQVTM and CDR2 ANQGSEA. Trimming stripped 7 bases from V and 0 bases from J, with 15 bases between. CDR3 size: 15 residues. In DNA, the CDR3 is TGCAGCGCCCTGAGTGGACACGCGAACACCGGGGAGCTGTTTTTT. Protein: CSALSGHANTGELFF.

The chain combines TRBV13 with TRBJ1-5; D might be TRBD1 (5 bases). V was shortened by 0 bases and J by 7 bases, with 13 bases between the two germline ends. Germline assignment: CDR1 PRHDT and CDR2 FYEKMQ (reference sequence). The CDR3 has 15 residues. CDR3 amino acids: CASSLGLGGSQPQHF. DNA for the CDR3: TGTGCCAGCAGCTTAGGCCTCGGGGGGTCACAGCCCCAGCATTTT.

The gene calls are TRBV19 and TRBJ2-2, with D perhaps matching TRBD2 (6 bases). The V gene's germline CDR1 is LNHDA and CDR2 SQIVND (reference sequence). Deletions cut 5 bases from V and 4 bases from J, with 11 bases between. There are 14 residues in the CDR3. This CDR3 is CASSRPEGTGELFF. The DNA of the CDR3 is TGTGCCAGTAGTCGACCGGAGGGCACCGGGGAGCTGTTTTTT.